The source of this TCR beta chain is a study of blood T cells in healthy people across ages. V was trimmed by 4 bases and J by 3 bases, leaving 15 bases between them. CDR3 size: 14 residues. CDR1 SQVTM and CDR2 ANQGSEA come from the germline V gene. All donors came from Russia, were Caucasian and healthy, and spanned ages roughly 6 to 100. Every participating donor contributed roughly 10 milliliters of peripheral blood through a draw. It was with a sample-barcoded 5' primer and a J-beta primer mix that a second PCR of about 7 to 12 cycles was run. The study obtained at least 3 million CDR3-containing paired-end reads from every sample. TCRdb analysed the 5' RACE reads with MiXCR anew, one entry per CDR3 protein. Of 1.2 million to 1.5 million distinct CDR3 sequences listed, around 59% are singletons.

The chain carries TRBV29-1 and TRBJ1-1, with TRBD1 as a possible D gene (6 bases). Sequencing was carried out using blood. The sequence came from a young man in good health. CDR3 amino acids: CSVGRGGAYTEAFF. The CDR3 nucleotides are TGCAGCGTTGGAAGGGGGGGCGCGTACACTGAAGCTTTCTTT.